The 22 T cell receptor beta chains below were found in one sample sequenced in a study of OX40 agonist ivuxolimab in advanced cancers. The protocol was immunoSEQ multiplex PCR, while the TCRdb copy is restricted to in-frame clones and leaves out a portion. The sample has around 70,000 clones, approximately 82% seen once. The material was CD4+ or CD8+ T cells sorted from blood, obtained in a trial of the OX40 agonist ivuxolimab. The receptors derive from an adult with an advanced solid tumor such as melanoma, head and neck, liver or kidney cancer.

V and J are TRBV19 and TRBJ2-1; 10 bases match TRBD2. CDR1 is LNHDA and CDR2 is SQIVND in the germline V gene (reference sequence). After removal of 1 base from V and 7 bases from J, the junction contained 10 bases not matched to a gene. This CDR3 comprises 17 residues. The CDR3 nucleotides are TGTGCCAGTAGTATAGGCCTAGCGGGAGAAAACAAGAATGAGCAGTTCTTC. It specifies CASSIGLAGENKNEQFF.

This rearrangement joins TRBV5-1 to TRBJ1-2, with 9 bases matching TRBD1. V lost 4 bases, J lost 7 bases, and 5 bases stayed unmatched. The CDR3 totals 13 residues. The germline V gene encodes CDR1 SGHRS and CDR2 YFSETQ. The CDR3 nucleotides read TGCGCCAGCAGCCCAGACAGGGGGGGTGGCTACACCTTC. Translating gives CASSPDRGGGYTF.

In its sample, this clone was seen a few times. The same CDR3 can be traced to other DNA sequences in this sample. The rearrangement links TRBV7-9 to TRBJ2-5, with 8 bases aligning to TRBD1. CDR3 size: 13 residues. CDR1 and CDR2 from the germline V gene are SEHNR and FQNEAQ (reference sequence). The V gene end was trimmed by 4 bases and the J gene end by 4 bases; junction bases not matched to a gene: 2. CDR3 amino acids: CASSSRGPETQYF. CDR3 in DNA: TGTGCCAGCAGCTCCAGGGGGCCAGAGACCCAGTACTTC.

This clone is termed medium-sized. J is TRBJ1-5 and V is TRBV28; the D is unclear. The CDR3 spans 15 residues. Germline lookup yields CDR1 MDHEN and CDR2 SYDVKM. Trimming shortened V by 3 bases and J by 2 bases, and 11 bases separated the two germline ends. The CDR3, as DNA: TGTGCCAGCAGTTTTCTGGGCTCGGGCAATCAGCCCCAGCATTTT. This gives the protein CASSFLGSGNQPQHF.

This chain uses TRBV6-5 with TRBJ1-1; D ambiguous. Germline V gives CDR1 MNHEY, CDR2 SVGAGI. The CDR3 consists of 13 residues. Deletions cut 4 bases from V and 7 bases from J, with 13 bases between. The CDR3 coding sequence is TGTGCCAGCAGTTGGACCTACAAGAGTGAAGCTTTCTTT. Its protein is CASSWTYKSEAFF.

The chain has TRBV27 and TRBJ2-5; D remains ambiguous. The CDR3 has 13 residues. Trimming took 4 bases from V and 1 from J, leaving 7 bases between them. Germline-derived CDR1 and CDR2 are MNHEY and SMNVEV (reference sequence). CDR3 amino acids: CASSSPAQETQYF. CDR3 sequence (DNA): TGTGCCAGCAGTTCCCCAGCCCAAGAGACCCAGTACTTC.

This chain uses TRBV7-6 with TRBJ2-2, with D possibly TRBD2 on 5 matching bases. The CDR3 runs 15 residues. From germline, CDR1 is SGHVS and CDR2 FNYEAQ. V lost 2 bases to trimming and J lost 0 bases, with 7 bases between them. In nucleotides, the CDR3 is TGTGCCAGCAGCTTATTTAGCGCGAACACCGGGGAGCTGTTTTTT. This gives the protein CASSLFSANTGELFF.

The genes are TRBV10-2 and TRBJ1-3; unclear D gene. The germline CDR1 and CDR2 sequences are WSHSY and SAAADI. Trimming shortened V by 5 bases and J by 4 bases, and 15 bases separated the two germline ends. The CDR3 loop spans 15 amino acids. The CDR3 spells CASSTQQGRGNTIYF. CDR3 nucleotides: TGCGCCAGCAGTACCCAGCAAGGCCGAGGAAACACCATATATTTT.

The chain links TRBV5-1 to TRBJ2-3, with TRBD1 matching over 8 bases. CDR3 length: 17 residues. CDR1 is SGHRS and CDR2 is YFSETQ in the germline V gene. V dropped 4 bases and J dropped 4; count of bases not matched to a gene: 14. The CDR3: CASSPRTGLSLADTQYF. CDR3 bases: TGCGCCAGCAGCCCTAGGACAGGGTTAAGTTTGGCAGATACGCAGTATTTT.

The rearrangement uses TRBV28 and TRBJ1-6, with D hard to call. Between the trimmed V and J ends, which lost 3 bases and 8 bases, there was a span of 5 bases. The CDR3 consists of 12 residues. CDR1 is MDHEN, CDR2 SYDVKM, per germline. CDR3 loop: CASSFGYSPLHF. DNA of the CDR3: TGTGCCAGCAGTTTCGGTTATTCACCCCTCCACTTT. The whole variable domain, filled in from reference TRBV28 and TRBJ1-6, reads DVKVTQSSRYLVKRTGEKVFLECVQDMDHENMFWYRQDPGLGLRLIYFSYDVKMKEKGDIPEGYSVSREKKERFSLILESASTNQTSMYLCASSFGYSPLHFGNGTRLTVT.

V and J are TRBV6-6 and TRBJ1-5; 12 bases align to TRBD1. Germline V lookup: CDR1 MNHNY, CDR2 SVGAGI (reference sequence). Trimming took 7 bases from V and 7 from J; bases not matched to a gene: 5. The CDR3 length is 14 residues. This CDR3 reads CASTKGTGGQPQHF. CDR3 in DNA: TGTGCCAGCACCAAGGGGACAGGGGGCCAGCCCCAGCATTTT.

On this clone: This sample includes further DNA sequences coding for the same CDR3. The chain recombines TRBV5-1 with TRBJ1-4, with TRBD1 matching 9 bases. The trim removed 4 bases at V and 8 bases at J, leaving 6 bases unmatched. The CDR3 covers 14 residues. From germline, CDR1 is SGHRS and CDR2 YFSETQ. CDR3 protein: CASSLGTGNEKLFF. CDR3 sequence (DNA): TGCGCCAGCAGCCTCGGGACAGGGAACGAAAAACTGTTTTTT.

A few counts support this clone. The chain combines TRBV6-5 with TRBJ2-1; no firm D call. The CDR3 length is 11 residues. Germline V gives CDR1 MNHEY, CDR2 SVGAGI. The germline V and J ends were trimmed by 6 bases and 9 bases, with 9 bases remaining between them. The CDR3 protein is CASSQWGEQFF. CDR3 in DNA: TGTGCCAGCAGCCAATGGGGTGAGCAGTTCTTC.

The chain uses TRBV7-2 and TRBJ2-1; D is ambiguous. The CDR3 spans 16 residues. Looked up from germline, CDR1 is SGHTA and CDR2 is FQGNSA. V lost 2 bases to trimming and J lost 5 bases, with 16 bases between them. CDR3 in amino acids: CASSLHSSIHNNEQFF. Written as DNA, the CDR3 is TGTGCCAGCAGCTTACATAGCTCCATCCACAACAATGAGCAGTTCTTC. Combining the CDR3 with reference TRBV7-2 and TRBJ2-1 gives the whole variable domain GAGVSQSPSNKVTEKGKDVELRCDPISGHTALYWYRQSLGQGLEFLIYFQGNSAPDKSGLPSDRFSAERTGGSVSTLTIQRTQQEDSAVYLCASSLHSSIHNNEQFFGPGTRLTVL.

This CDR3 reads CASSLGGQGEATQYF. CDR3 nucleotides: TGTGCCAGCAGCTTAGGCGGGCAGGGGGAAGCGACCCAGTACTTC. V is TRBV13 and J is TRBJ2-5; 7 bases map to TRBD1. This CDR3 is built from 15 residues. Germline CDR1 reads PRHDT; CDR2 reads FYEKMQ (reference sequence). V lost 0 bases and J lost 7; bases outside the gene matches: 8.

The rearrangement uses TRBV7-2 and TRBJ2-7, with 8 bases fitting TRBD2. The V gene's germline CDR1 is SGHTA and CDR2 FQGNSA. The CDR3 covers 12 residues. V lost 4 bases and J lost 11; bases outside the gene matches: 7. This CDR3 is CASSSAGGVKYF. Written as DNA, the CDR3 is TGTGCCAGCAGCTCCGCGGGGGGAGTAAAGTACTTC.

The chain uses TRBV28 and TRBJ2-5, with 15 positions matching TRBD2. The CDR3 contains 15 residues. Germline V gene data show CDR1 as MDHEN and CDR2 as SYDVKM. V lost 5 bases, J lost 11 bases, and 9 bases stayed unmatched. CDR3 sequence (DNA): TGTGCCAGCAGTCCAGGGACTAGCGGGGGGTTTGCTCAGTACTTC. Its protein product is CASSPGTSGGFAQYF.

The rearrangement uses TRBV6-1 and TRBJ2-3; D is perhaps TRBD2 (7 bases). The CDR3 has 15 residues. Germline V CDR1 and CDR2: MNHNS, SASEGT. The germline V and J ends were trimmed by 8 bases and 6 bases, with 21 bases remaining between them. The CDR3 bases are TGTGCCAGCCTCCCCCGACCAGGGAGGGGGGATACGCAGTATTTT. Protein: CASLPRPGRGDTQYF.

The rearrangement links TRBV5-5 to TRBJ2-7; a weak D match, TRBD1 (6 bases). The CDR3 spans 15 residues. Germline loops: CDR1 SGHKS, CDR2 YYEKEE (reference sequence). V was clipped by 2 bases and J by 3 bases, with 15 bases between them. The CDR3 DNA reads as TGTGCCAGCAGCTTTGGGTTCTGGACAGACTACGAGCAGTACTTC. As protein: CASSFGFWTDYEQYF.

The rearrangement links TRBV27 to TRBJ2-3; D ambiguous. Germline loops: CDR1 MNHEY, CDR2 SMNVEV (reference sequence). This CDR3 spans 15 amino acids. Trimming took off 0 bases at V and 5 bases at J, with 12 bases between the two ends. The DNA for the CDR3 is TGTGCCAGCAGTTTATCGATCTTGAGGAGAGATACGCAGTATTTT. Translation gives CASSLSILRRDTQYF.

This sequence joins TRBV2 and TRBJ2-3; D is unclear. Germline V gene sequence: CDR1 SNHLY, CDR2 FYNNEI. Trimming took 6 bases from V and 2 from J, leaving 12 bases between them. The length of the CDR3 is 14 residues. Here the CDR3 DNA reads TGTGCCAGCAGCGCCGGAAGTCACACAGATACGCAGTATTTT. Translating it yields CASSAGSHTDTQYF.

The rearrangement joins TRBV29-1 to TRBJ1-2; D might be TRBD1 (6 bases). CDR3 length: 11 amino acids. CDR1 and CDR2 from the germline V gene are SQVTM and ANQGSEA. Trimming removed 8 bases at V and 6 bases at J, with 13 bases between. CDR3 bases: TGCAGCCTCGGGGGGCAGGATGGCTACACCTTC. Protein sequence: CSLGGQDGYTF.